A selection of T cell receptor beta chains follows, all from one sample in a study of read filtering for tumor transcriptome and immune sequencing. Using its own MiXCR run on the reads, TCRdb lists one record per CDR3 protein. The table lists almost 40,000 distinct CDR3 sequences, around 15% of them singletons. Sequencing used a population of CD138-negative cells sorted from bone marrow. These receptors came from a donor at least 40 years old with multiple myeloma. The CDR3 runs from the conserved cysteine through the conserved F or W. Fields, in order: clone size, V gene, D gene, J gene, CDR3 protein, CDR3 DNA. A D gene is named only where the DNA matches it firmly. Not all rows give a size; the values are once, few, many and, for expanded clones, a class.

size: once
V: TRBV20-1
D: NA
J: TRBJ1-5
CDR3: CSVRQRTDQPQHF
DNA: TGCAGTGTAAGACAGCGGACCGATCAGCCCCAGCATTTT

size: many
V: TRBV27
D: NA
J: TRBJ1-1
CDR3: CASSVRGLNTEAFF
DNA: TGTGCCAGCAGTGTTCGGGGGCTGAACACTGAAGCTTTCTTT

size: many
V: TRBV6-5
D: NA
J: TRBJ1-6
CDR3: CASSGQSNSPLHF
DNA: TGTGCCAGCAGCGGACAGAGTAATTCACCCCTCCACTTT

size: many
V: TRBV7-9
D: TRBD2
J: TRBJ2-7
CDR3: CASSPTGRGGLEQYF
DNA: TGTGCCAGCAGCCCCACGGGTCGGGGGGGCTTGGAGCAGTACTTC

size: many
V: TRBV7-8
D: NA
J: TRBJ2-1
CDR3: CASSLTLPGGNEQFF
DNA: TGTGCCAGCAGCTTGACCCTCCCCGGGGGCAATGAGCAGTTCTTC

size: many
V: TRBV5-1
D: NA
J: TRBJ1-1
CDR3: CASSFEGSEAFF
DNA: TGCGCCAGCAGCTTCGAGGGCTCTGAAGCTTTCTTT

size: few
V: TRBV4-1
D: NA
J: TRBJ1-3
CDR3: CASSQDDVGFSGNTIYF
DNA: TGCGCCAGCAGCCAAGACGACGTTGGGTTCTCTGGAAACACCATATATTTT

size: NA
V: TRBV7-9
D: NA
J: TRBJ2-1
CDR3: CASSYPNRDEQFF
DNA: TGTGCCAGCAGTTACCCGAACCGGGATGAGCAGTTCTTC

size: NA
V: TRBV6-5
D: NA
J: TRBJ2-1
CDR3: CASRRAVFSCNEQFF
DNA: TGTGCCAGCAGACGAGCGGTGTTCTCCTGCAATGAGCAGTTCTTC

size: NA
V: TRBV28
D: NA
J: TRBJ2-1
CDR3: CASSLLGGSSYNEQFF
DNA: TGTGCCAGCAGTTTATTAGGCGGAAGCTCCTACAATGAGCAGTTCTTC

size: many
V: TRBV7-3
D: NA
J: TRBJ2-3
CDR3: CASSRTGITDTQYF
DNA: TGTGCCAGCAGCCGTACAGGGATCACAGATACGCAGTATTTT

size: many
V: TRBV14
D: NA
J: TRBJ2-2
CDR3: CASSQDLPNTGELFF
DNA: TGTGCCAGCAGCCAAGATTTACCGAACACCGGGGAGCTGTTTTTT

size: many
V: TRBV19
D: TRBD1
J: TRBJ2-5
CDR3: CASSELGGTRETQYF
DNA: TGTGCCAGTAGCGAACTAGGGGGCACGAGAGAGACCCAGTACTTC

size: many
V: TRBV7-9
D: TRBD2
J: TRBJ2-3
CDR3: CASSSSGGSTDTQYF
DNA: TGTGCCAGCAGCTCTAGCGGGGGAAGCACAGATACGCAGTATTTT

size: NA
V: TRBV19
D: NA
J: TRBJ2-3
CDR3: CASSIESTDTQYF
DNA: TGTGCCAGTAGTATTGAAAGCACAGATACGCAGTATTTT

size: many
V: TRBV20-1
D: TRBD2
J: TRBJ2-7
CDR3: CSARAAGRAGAEQYF
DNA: TGCAGTGCTAGAGCCGCCGGGAGGGCAGGAGCTGAGCAGTACTTC

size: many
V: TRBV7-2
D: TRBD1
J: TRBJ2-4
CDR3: CASSLGQGAQNIQYF
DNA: TGTGCCAGCAGCCTGGGACAGGGGGCCCAAAACATTCAGTACTTC

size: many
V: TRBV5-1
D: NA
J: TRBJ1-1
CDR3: CASSLLSMNTEASF
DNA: TGCGCCAGCAGCTTACTTTCCATGAACACTGAAGCTTCCTTT

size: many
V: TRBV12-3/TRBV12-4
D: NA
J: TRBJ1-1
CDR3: CASKNRVGNTEAFF
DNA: TGTGCCAGCAAAAACAGGGTTGGGAACACTGAAGCTTTCTTT

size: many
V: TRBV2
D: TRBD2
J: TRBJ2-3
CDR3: CASRERGRNTDTQYF
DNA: TGTGCCAGCAGGGAGCGGGGGAGAAACACAGATACGCAGTATTTT

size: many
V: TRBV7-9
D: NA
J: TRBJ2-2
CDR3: CASSFDTGELFF
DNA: TGTGCCAGCAGCTTCGACACCGGGGAGCTGTTTTTT

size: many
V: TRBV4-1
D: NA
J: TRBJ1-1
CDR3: CASSPSGPNTEAFF
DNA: TGCGCCAGCAGCCCCTCAGGGCCGAACACTGAAGCTTTCTTT

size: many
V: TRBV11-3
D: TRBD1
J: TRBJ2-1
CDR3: CASSFGYRGTYNEQFF
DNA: TGTGCCAGCAGCTTCGGTTACAGGGGCACCTACAATGAGCAGTTCTTC

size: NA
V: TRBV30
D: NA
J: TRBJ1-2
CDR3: CAWSVQRNGYTF
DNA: TGTGCCTGGAGTGTACAGCGGAATGGCTACACCTTC

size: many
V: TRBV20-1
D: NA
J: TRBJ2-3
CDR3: CSAVTPSGKTDTQYF
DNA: TGCAGTGCTGTTACACCCAGTGGGAAGACAGATACGCAGTATTTT

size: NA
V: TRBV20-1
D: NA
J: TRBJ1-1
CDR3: CRARDLGGDTEAFF
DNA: TGCAGAGCTAGAGATTTAGGGGGGGACACTGAAGCTTTCTTT

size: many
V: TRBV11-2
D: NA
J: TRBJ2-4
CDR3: CASSSKAKNIQYF
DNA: TGTGCCAGCAGCTCCAAAGCCAAAAACATTCAGTACTTC

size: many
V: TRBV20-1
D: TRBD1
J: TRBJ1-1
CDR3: CSAPQGGPSNTEAFF
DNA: TGCAGTGCTCCCCAGGGGGGGCCTTCGAACACTGAAGCTTTCTTT

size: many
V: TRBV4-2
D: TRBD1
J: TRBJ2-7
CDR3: CASSQEPGQPSYEQYF
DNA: TGTGCCAGCAGCCAAGAACCGGGACAGCCATCCTACGAGCAGTACTTC

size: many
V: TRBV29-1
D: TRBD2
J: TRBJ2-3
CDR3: CSVEGAGRDTQYF
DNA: TGCAGCGTTGAAGGAGCGGGGCGGGATACGCAGTATTTT

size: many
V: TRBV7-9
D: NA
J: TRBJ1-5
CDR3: CASSLDNQPQHF
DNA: TGTGCCAGCAGCTTAGACAATCAGCCCCAGCATTTT

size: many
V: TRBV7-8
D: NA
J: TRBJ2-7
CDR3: CASNLFGPHSYEQYF
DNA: TGTGCCAGCAATCTTTTTGGACCGCACTCCTACGAGCAGTACTTC

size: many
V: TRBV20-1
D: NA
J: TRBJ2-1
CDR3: CSALRLRGARNEQFF
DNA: TGCAGTGCTCTACGTCTGAGGGGGGCGAGGAATGAGCAGTTCTTC

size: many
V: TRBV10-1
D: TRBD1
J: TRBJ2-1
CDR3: CASSAILRQGGNEQFF
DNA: TGCGCCAGCAGTGCCATACTCCGACAGGGGGGCAATGAGCAGTTCTTC

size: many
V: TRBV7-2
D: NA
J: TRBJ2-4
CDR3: CASSLVSAGRAKNIQYF
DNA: TGTGCCAGCAGCTTAGTTAGCGCGGGCCGGGCCAAAAACATTCAGTACTTC

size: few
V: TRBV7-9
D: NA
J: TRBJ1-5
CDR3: CASSSIRSNQPQHF
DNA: TGTGCCAGCAGCTCCATCAGAAGCAATCAGCCCCAGCATTTT

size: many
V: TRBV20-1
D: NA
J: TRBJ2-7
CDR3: CSARDSGSQYF
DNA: TGCAGTGCTAGAGATTCAGGCAGTCAGTACTTC

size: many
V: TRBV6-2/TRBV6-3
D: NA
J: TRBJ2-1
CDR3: CASRYGTPQNEQFF
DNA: TGTGCCAGCCGTTACGGGACTCCGCAGAATGAGCAGTTCTTC

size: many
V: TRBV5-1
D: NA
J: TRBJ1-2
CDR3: CASSLDGVSNYGYTF
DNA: TGCGCCAGCAGCTTGGATGGGGTGTCTAACTATGGCTACACCTTC

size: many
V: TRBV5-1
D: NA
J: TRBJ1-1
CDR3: CASSSYGTPNTEAFF
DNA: TGCGCCAGCAGCTCATACGGGACACCGAACACTGAAGCTTTCTTT

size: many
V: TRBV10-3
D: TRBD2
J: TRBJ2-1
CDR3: CAIRGLADNEQFF
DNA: TGTGCCATCAGGGGACTAGCGGACAATGAGCAGTTCTTC

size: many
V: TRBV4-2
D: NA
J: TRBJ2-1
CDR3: CASSPRVSENEQFF
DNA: TGTGCCAGCAGCCCCAGGGTTTCGGAGAATGAGCAGTTCTTC

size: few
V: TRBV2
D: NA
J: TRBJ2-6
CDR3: CATWDVPNSGANVLTF
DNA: TGTGCCACATGGGACGTACCAAACTCTGGGGCCAACGTCCTGACTTTC

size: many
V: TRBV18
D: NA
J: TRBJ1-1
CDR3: CASSPEGRRTEAFF
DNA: TGTGCCAGCTCACCGGAGGGCCGGAGGACTGAAGCTTTCTTT

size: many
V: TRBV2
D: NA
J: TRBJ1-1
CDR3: CASSGRGNTEAFF
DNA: TGTGCCAGCAGTGGACGGGGCAACACTGAAGCTTTCTTT

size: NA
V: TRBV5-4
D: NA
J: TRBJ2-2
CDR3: CASRPYRDTGELFF
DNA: TGTGCCAGCAGACCCTACAGGGATACCGGGGAGCTGTTTTTT

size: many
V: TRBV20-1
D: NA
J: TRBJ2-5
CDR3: CSAREVVNRGGTQYF
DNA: TGCAGTGCTAGAGAGGTCGTCAACAGGGGGGGGACCCAGTACTTC

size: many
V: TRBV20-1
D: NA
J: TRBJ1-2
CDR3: CSATRSDYGYTF
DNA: TGCAGTGCTACGCGGTCGGACTATGGCTACACCTTC